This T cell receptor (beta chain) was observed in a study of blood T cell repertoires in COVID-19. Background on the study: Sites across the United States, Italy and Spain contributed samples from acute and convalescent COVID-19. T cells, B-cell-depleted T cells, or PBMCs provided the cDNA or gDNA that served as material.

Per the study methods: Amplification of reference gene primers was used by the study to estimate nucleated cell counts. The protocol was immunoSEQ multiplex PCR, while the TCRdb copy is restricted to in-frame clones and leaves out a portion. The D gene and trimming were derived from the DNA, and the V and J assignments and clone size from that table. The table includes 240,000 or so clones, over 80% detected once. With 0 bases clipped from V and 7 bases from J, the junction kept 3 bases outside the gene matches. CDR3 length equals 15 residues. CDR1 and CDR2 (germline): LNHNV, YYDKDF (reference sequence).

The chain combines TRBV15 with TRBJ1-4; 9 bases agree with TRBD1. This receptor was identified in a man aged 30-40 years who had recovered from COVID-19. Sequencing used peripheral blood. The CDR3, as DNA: TGTGCCACCAGCAGAGAGGGACAGGGTGGTGAAAAACTGTTTTTT. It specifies CATSREGQGGEKLFF.